This T cell receptor beta chain emerged from a study of blood T cell repertoires in COVID-19. Overall study: Samples of COVID-19 (acute and convalescent) were obtained from the United States, Italy and Spain. Nucleic acid was either cDNA or gDNA, and it came from T cells, B-cell-depleted T cells, or PBMCs.

The CDR3 covers 15 residues. Germline lookup yields CDR1 MNHNS and CDR2 SASEGT. V lost 2 bases and J lost 5, with 15 bases in between. Per the authors' pipeline: From reference gene primer amplification, estimates of nucleated cell counts were derived. The data were produced by immunoSEQ multiplex PCR, yet TCRdb's version contains in-frame clones alone and is incomplete. V, J and clone size reflect that table, while D and trimming were determined from the DNA. Of roughly 500,000 clones listed, roughly 85% are singletons. The sequence was collected from a human donor in a cohort sampled during active COVID-19. Sequenced sample: peripheral blood. The chain recombines TRBV6-1 with TRBJ1-2; maybe TRBD1 (5 bases). The CDR3 sequence: CASSETPGIGYGYTF. The CDR3 DNA sequence: TGTGCCAGCAGTGAAACCCCAGGGATAGGATATGGCTACACCTTC.